The 16 T cell receptor beta chains presented below share a single source sample, sequenced in a study of molecular identifiers for immune sequencing clone quantification. TCRdb processed the PCR reads anew with MiXCR; each CDR3 protein has one entry. The table shows under 650,000 distinct CDR3 sequences, with 15% to 20% occurring only once. Sequencing was done on a sample of naive CD8+ T cells from blood, with Jurkat cell RNA spiked in. The subset: FACS-sorted CD8+CD4-CCR7+CD45RA+ naive T cells. The origin of the receptors is a human donor in good health. Some libraries in this study had Jurkat cell RNA spiked in.

The V call is TRBV7-9, the J call TRBJ2-1; D tentatively fits TRBD1 or TRBD2 (5 bases each). Germline lookup yields CDR1 SEHNR and CDR2 FQNEAQ (reference sequence). CDR3 length: 13 amino acids. Trimming pared 5 bases from V and 8 bases from J, leaving 13 bases between. The CDR3 DNA sequence: TGTGCCAGCAGCGGAGAGGGGTTCGATGAGCAGTTCTTC. It specifies CASSGEGFDEQFF.

The table lists this clonotype with a few counts. The genes are TRBV7-8 and TRBJ2-5; 12 nucleotides match TRBD2. After removal of 3 bases from V and 5 bases from J, the junction contained 10 bases not matched to a gene. Looked up from germline, CDR1 is SGHVS and CDR2 is FQNEAQ. CDR3 length equals 17 residues. This CDR3 is CASSFPASGGAEETQYF. The CDR3, as DNA: TGTGCCAGCAGCTTTCCCGCTAGCGGGGGGGCGGAGGAGACCCAGTACTTC.

Concerning this clonotype: A much larger clone lies one base from this, so it may be a read error. J is TRBJ2-7 and V is TRBV4-3, with 7 bases matching TRBD1. CDR1 and CDR2 (germline): LGHNA, YSLEER. The junction had 10 bases not matched to a gene; V was cut back by 3 bases and J by 2 bases. This CDR3 is 16 amino acids long. CDR3 nucleotides: TGCGCCAGCAGCCACGAAAGGGACAGAGGACCCTACGAGCAGTACTTC. Its translation is CASSHERDRGPYEQYF.

This clonotype was counted ten times or more. This rearrangement joins TRBV19 to TRBJ2-7; 9 positions agree with TRBD2. The CDR3 extends over 16 amino acids. Trimming took 7 bases from V and 2 from J; bases not matched to a gene: 12. Germline CDR1 and CDR2: LNHDA and SQIVND (reference sequence). The CDR3 coding sequence is TGTGCCAGTACCCCCGGAGAGGCTAGCGGGACCTACGAGCAGTACTTC. Translated: CASTPGEASGTYEQYF.

Ten or more counts support this clonotype. The chain employs TRBV27 and TRBJ2-5; 11 bases map to TRBD1. This CDR3 contains 16 residues. V lost 2 bases to trimming and J lost 5 bases; unmatched junction nucleotides: 7. From germline, CDR1 is MNHEY and CDR2 SMNVEV (reference sequence). The CDR3 region is CASSLGTGTGGETQYF. CDR3 nucleotides: TGTGCCAGCAGTTTAGGCACCGGGACAGGGGGGGAGACCCAGTACTTC.

This clonotype has only one observation. This chain connects TRBV10-1 to TRBJ2-3, with D uncertain. The CDR3 runs to 15 residues. Looked up from germline, CDR1 is WNHNN and CDR2 is SYGVQD (reference sequence). Trimming shortened V by 3 bases and J by 0 bases, and 10 bases separated the two germline ends. For the CDR3, the DNA is TGCGCCAGCAGTGACCTAGGGTCAAGCACAGATACGCAGTATTTT. Amino acid sequence: CASSDLGSSTDTQYF.

This clonotype showed up many times. The chain employs TRBV29-1 and TRBJ1-1; weak D call: TRBD1 (5 bases). V lost 7 bases and J lost 8, with 11 bases in between. The CDR3 loop spans 10 amino acids. CDR1 is SQVTM and CDR2 is ANQGSEA in the germline V gene. The CDR3 nucleotides read TGCAGCGGTGCGTGGACAGAAGCTTTCTTT. It codes for CSGAWTEAFF. The full variable domain, with the rest looked up from reference TRBV29-1 and TRBJ1-1, is SAVISQKPSRDICQRGTSLTIQCQVDSQVTMMFWYRQQPGQSLTLIATANQGSEATYESGFVIDKFPISRPNLTFSTLTVSNMSPEDSSIYLCSGAWTEAFFGQGTRLTVV.

This sequence joins TRBV6-6 and TRBJ2-5, with D uncertain. V was trimmed by 7 bases and J by 1 base, leaving 16 bases between them. CDR1 and CDR2 (germline): MNHNY, SVGAGI (reference sequence). The length of the CDR3 is 15 residues. The CDR3 sequence: CASISRSIVQETQYF. The DNA for the CDR3 is TGTGCCAGCATTTCGCGGTCCATCGTCCAAGAGACCCAGTACTTC.

The chain combines TRBV6-2 or TRBV6-3 with TRBJ2-2; D not resolved. V was trimmed by 8 bases and J by 4 bases, leaving 5 bases between them. Germline V gene sequence: CDR1 MNHEY, CDR2 SVGEGT. This CDR3 spans 11 amino acids. CDR3 region: CASGVTGELFF. The CDR3 DNA follows: TGTGCCAGCGGGGTCACCGGGGAGCTGTTTTTT.

The sample holds many counts of this clonotype. The chain employs TRBV19 and TRBJ1-1, with 9 nucleotides matching TRBD1. V lost 5 bases to trimming and J lost 5 bases; unmatched junction nucleotides: 6. The CDR3 length is 14 residues. CDR1 and CDR2 from the germline V gene are LNHDA and SQIVND (reference sequence). For the CDR3, the DNA is TGTGCCAGTAGTTTACAGGGGGCAAGAACTGAAGCTTTCTTT. It codes for CASSLQGARTEAFF.

In this sample, this clonotype turned up many times. The germline gene is not matched at one end of the junction; a read error may be the cause. The chain couples TRBV5-1 to TRBJ1-1; D might be TRBD1 (6 bases). The CDR3 consists of 13 residues. From germline, CDR1 is SGHRS and CDR2 YFSETQ. CDR3 loop: CASRLGAQVEAFF. The CDR3 nucleotides read TGCGCCAGCAGGTTGGGGGCGCAGGTTGAAGCTTTCTTT.

In this sample, this clonotype turned up many times. V is TRBV7-9 and J is TRBJ2-7; possibly TRBD2 for D (5 bases). The CDR3 length is 12 residues. V was clipped by 5 bases and J by 7 bases, with 12 bases between them. Germline V gene sequence: CDR1 SEHNR, CDR2 FQNEAQ (reference sequence). Here the CDR3 DNA reads TGTGCCAGCAGCCCGCTTGAGGGTGAGCAGTACTTC. This gives the protein CASSPLEGEQYF.

This clonotype was picked up many times. J is TRBJ1-3 and V is TRBV4-3; D is uncertain. The germline V gene has CDR1 LGHNA and CDR2 YSLEER. Trimming removed 0 bases at V and 2 bases at J, with 5 bases between. The CDR3 loop spans 14 amino acids. In nucleotides, the CDR3 is TGCGCCAGCAGCCAAGACAGCGCTGGAAACACCATATATTTT. Protein sequence: CASSQDSAGNTIYF.

This clonotype was observed at least ten times. The rearrangement joins TRBV5-1 to TRBJ2-7; 10 bases line up with TRBD1. Unmatched junction bases numbered 12, after V lost 5 bases and J lost 4 bases. Germline V gene data show CDR1 as SGHRS and CDR2 as YFSETQ. The CDR3 consists of 16 residues. CDR3 in DNA: TGCGCCAGCAGATCCACGGGACAGGGGCTTCTTTACGAGCAGTACTTC. Its translation is CASRSTGQGLLYEQYF. The entire variable domain, with the rest obtained from reference TRBV5-1 and TRBJ2-7, is as follows: KAGVTQTPRYLIKTRGQQVTLSCSPISGHRSVSWYQQTPGQGLQFLFEYFSETQRNKGNFPGRFSGRQFSNSRSEMNVSTLELGDSALYLCASRSTGQGLLYEQYFGPGTRLTVT.

Details on this clonotype: At one end the junction does not follow the germline gene, possibly because of a read error. The chain is built from TRBV20-1 and TRBJ2-7; a weak D match, TRBD2 (6 bases). The length of the CDR3 is 15 residues. CDR1 DFQATT and CDR2 SNEGSKA come from the germline V gene (reference sequence). The CDR3 is CGASPHLAPSYEQYF. The CDR3 DNA reads as TGCGGTGCTAGCCCGCATCTAGCGCCGTCCTACGAGCAGTACTTC.

This clonotype was counted many times. The genes are TRBV5-6 and TRBJ2-7; D uncertain. The V gene's germline CDR1 is SGHDT and CDR2 YYEEEE. The CDR3 runs to 16 residues. Trimming left V 0 bases short and J 2 bases short, with 15 bases between. In nucleotides, the CDR3 is TGTGCCAGCAGCTTGGGTACCTACCTGGGGACCTACGAGCAGTACTTC. Its translation is CASSLGTYLGTYEQYF.